This T cell receptor (beta chain) was identified in a study of tissue T cells after allogeneic stem cell transplantation. General observations from the study: In patients and mice, blood and spleen missed much of tissue repertoire. Which tissue TCRs were alloreactive or antigen-specific was not determined. Some clones might be persisting host cells. Limitations included a small, clinically heterogeneous cohort and limited sampling depth.

As regards this clone: Its antigen remains unidentified.

TCRbeta CDR3 was sequenced at survey depth with template counts. Using immunoSEQ multiplex PCR, the repertoire was profiled, and TCRdb retains in-frame clones only, with some absent. Here the sample spans about 3,300 clones, 70% being singletons. Looked up from germline, CDR1 is SGHNT and CDR2 is YYREEE (reference sequence). The CDR3 covers 16 residues. V lost 0 bases, J lost 2 bases, and 13 bases lay in between. The clonotype originates from a male donor older than 55 with lung cancer. V gene TRBV5-4 combines with J gene TRBJ2-3; maybe TRBD1 (5 bases). This specimen consisted of tissue from the right colon, obtained at autopsy. CDR3 sequence (DNA): TGTGCCAGCAGCTTGGTGTCAGGGTCGTACACAGATACGCAGTATTTT. Translated, it gives CASSLVSGSYTDTQYF.